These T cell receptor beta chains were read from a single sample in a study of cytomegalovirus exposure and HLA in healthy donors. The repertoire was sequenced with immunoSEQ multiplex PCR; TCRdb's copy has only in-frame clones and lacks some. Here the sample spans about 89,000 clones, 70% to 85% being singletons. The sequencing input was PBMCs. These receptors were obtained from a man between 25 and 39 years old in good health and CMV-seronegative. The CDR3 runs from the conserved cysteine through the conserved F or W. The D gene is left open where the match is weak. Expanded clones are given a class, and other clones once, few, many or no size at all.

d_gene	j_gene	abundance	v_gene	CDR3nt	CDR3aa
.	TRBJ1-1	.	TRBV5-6	TGTGCCAGCAGCTTGGTACGGGGTAACACTGAAGCTTTCTTT	CASSLVRGNTEAFF
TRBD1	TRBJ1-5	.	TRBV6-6	TGTGCCAGCAGAAGACAGGGGGGCAGGGGCAATCAGCCCCAGCATTTT	CASRRQGGRGNQPQHF
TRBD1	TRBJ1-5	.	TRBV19	TGTGCCACCGTGGAGGGGACAGGGGGTTATCAGCCCCAGCATTTT	CATVEGTGGYQPQHF
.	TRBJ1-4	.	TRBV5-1	TGCGCCAGCAGCTTGAGTGGAGGGAAGGCTCCTAATGAAAAACTGTTTTTT	CASSLSGGKAPNEKLFF
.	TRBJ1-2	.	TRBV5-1	TGCGCCAGCAGCTTGGCCCAGAACTATGGCTACACCTTC	CASSLAQNYGYTF
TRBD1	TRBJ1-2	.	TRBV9	TGTGCCAGCCGCGGGACAGGGGGATCTGGCTACACCTTC	CASRGTGGSGYTF
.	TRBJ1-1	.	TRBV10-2	TGCGCCAGCAGTGCCGGGGGGAACACTGAAGCTTTCTTT	CASSAGGNTEAFF
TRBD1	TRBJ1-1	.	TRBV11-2	TGTGCCAGCAGCCCGAGAGGACAGGGGAACACTGAAGCTTTCTTT	CASSPRGQGNTEAFF
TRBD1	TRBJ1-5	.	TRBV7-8	TGTGCCAGCAGCCTTGGGACAGGGGCCCATCAGCCCCAGCATTTT	CASSLGTGAHQPQHF
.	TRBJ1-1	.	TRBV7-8	TGTGCCAGCACCCCCCCGGGGGGGGCCACTGAAGCTTTCTTT	CASTPPGGATEAFF
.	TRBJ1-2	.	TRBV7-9	TGTGCCAGCAGCTCCGATACAGGTCCTTACTATGGCTACACCTTC	CASSSDTGPYYGYTF
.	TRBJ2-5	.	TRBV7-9	TGTGCCAGCAGAAGAGGGCAGGACCAAGAGACCCAGTACTTC	CASRRGQDQETQYF
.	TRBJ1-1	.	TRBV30	TGTGCCTGGAGTGTACAGGCGAACACTGAAGCTTTCTTT	CAWSVQANTEAFF
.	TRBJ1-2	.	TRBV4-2	TGTGCCAGCAGCCAACCGGTGGGCCGGCATCATGGCTACACCTTC	CASSQPVGRHHGYTF
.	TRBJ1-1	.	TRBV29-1	TGCAGCGTTGAAGGAGGACTGAGTACTGAAGCTTTCTTT	CSVEGGLSTEAFF
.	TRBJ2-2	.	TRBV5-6	TGTGCCAGCAGCTTACCAGGTATTAGCACCGGGGAGCTGTTTTTT	CASSLPGISTGELFF
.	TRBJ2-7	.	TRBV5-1	TGCGCCAGCAGGCCGACCGAGGACTTCGGGTACGAGCAGTACTTC	CASRPTEDFGYEQYF
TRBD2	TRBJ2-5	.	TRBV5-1	TGCGCCAGCAGCGTGGGACTAGCGGAGACCCAGTACTTC	CASSVGLAETQYF
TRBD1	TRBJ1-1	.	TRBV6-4	TGTGCCAGCAGGATGGACAGGGTGAACACTGAAGCTTTCTTT	CASRMDRVNTEAFF
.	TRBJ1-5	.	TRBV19	TGTGCCAGTAGTATTGCCAGGGGTAATCAGCCCCAGCATTTT	CASSIARGNQPQHF
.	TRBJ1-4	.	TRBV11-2	TGTGCCAGCAGCTCCGGTACCTTAACTAATGAAAAACTGTTTTTT	CASSSGTLTNEKLFF
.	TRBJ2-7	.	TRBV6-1	TGTGCCAGCAGTGTTCTATACGAGCAGTACTTC	CASSVLYEQYF
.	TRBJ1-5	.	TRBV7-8	TGTGCCAGCAGCTCCCCGGGGGTGGGGGAAAAGCCCCAGCATTTT	CASSSPGVGEKPQHF
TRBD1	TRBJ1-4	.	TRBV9	TGTGCCAGCAGCGCTCCGGGACAGACTAATGAAAAACTGTTTTTT	CASSAPGQTNEKLFF
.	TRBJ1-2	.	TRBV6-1	TGTGCCAGCAGTGAGGTGGGAGGGGGCTACACCTTC	CASSEVGGGYTF
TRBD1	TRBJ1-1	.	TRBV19	TGTGCCAGTAGTATATACCCCAGCAGGGGGGACACTGAAGCTTTCTTT	CASSIYPSRGDTEAFF
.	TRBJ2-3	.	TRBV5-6	TGTGCCAGCAGCTTGGTGCGGGTGAGCACAGATACGCAGTATTTT	CASSLVRVSTDTQYF
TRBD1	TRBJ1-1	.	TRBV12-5	TGTGCTAGTGGTTTGGCTCTAGACAGGGCGAACACTGAAGCTTTCTTT	CASGLALDRANTEAFF
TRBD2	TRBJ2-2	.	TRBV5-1	TGCGCCAGCAGCGGTAGCGGGGCAGGGTCCACCGGGGAGCTGTTTTTT	CASSGSGAGSTGELFF
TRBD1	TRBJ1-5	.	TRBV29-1	TGCAGCGTGGGACAGAGCAATCAGCCCCAGCATTTT	CSVGQSNQPQHF
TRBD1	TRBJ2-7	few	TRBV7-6	TGTGCCAGCAGCACCCCCACCGGGACAGGGGACCCCGGGCAGTACTTC	CASSTPTGTGDPGQYF
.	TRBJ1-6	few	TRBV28	TGTGCCACCCTACAAGGAGGAAGCTCCTATAATTCACCCCTCCACTTT	CATLQGGSSYNSPLHF